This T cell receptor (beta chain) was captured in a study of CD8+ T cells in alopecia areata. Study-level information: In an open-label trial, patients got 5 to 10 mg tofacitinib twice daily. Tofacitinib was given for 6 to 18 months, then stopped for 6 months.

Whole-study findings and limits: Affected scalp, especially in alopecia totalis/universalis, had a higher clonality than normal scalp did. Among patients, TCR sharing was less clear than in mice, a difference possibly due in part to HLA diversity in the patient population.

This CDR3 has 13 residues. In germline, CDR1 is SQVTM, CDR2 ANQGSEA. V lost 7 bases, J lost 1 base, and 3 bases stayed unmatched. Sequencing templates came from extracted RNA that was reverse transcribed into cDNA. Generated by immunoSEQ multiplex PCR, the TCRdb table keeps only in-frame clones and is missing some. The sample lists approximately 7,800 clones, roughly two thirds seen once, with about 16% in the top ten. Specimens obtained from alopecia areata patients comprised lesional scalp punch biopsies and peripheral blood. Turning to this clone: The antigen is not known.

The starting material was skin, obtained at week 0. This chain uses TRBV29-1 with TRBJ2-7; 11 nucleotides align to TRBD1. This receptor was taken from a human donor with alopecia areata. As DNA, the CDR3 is TGCAGCGCTGGGGACAGGGGGTCCTACGAGCAGTACTTC. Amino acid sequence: CSAGDRGSYEQYF.